This TCR beta chain is drawn from a study of blood T cell repertoires in COVID-19. As for the study in general: Material from acute and convalescent COVID-19 was sourced from the United States, Italy and Spain.

Authors' processing steps: Estimation of nucleated cell counts relied on the amplification of reference gene primers. Repertoires were generated with immunoSEQ multiplex PCR, while TCRdb's copy carries only in-frame clones and drops some. That table supplies the V and J calls and clone size; D and trimming were determined from the DNA. Of about 190,000 clones listed, 70% to 85% are singletons. The CDR3 runs 13 residues. With 4 bases removed from V and 6 bases from J, the gap between germline ends came to 12 bases. CDR1 is MGHDK, CDR2 SYGVNS, per germline. The sequence was collected from a woman aged 45 to 65 with acute or convalescent COVID-19. V and J are TRBV25-1 and TRBJ1-1; no firm D call. The sequenced sample consisted of peripheral blood. The CDR3 coding sequence is TGTGCCAGCAGTGCGTGGAGGGAAGCTGAAGCTTTCTTT. This sequence encodes CASSAWREAEAFF.